These T cell receptor beta chains were read from a single sample in a study of blood T cell repertoires in COVID-19. Repertoires were generated with immunoSEQ multiplex PCR, while TCRdb's copy carries only in-frame clones and drops some. The table has fewer than 700,000 clones, roughly 91% seen once; the top ten hold less than 9.5%. Sequences were obtained from peripheral blood. Receptor source: a woman aged 50 to 60 with COVID-19, enrolled during active disease. Each CDR3 is given with its conserved first and last residue. A D gene is named only where the DNA matches it firmly. Size is omitted from some rows. Given values are once, few, many or a class for expanded clones.

D | J | size | V | DNA | CDR3
- | TRBJ2-5 | - | TRBV18 | TGTGCCAGCTCACCAAATAACCAAGAGACCCAGTACTTC | CASSPNNQETQYF
TRBD2 | TRBJ2-3 | - | TRBV7-7 | TGTGCCAGCAGCTTAGGGGTGGCGGGGGGGAGTGATACGCAGTATTTT | CASSLGVAGGSDTQYF
- | TRBJ1-1 | - | TRBV4-2 | TGTGCCAGCAGCCAAGGAAGTGACAGGAACACTGAAGCTTTCTTT | CASSQGSDRNTEAFF
TRBD1 | TRBJ1-1 | - | TRBV5-1 | TGCGCCAGCAGCCCGACGACAGGGGTAGCTGAAGCTTTCTTT | CASSPTTGVAEAFF
TRBD2 | TRBJ2-1 | - | TRBV3-1/TRBV3-2 | TGTGCCAGCAGCCGGATTACTAGCGGGAGTGCCTACAATGAGCAGTTCTTC | CASSRITSGSAYNEQFF
TRBD2 | TRBJ2-7 | - | TRBV27 | TGTGCCAGCAGTCACGCGACCGGGGGGGAGCAGTACTTC | CASSHATGGEQYF
- | TRBJ1-1 | - | TRBV9 | TGTGCCAGCAGCTTAACAGGGAACACTGAAGCTTTCTTT | CASSLTGNTEAFF
TRBD1 | TRBJ1-1 | - | TRBV9 | TGTGCCAGCAGCGTAGGACAGGGTAAATCAGCTTTCTTT | CASSVGQGKSAFF
- | TRBJ1-2 | - | TRBV30 | TGTGCCTGGAGTCTCGAAAGGGTGGGGGCTGGCTACACCTTC | CAWSLERVGAGYTF
TRBD1 | TRBJ1-6 | - | TRBV10-1 | TGCGCCAGCAGTGAGTCCAGGGGGGACTCACCCCTCCACTTT | CASSESRGDSPLHF
TRBD1 | TRBJ2-5 | - | TRBV6-2/TRBV6-3 | TGTGCCAGCAGTTACGCGACAGGGGGTAATCAAGAGACCCAGTACTTC | CASSYATGGNQETQYF
- | TRBJ2-3 | - | TRBV5-1 | TGCGCCAGCAGCTTGGAATTCAGGGCGGGGGATACGCAGTATTTT | CASSLEFRAGDTQYF
- | TRBJ1-2 | - | TRBV18 | TGTGCCAGCTCACCTTCGAGGGGAGGCGGCTACACCTTC | CASSPSRGGGYTF
- | TRBJ1-2 | - | TRBV19 | TGTGCCAGTTCAGGGTTCGAGTCTGGCTACACCTTC | CASSGFESGYTF
TRBD2 | TRBJ2-7 | - | TRBV5-1 | TGCGCCAGCAGCGGTACTTTAACGGGGGGTTACGAGCAGTACTTC | CASSGTLTGGYEQYF
- | TRBJ1-6 | - | TRBV2 | TGTGCCAGTTTACAGGACAGAGGTTCCTATAATTCACCCCTCCACTTT | CASLQDRGSYNSPLHF
TRBD1 | TRBJ2-5 | - | TRBV5-1 | TGCGCCAGCAGCGAGGACAGGGGGAACGCGGAGACCCAGTACTTC | CASSEDRGNAETQYF
- | TRBJ1-5 | - | TRBV27 | TGTGCCAGCAGTTCGCTAGGACGGGGTAGTAGCAATCAGCCCCAGCATTTT | CASSSLGRGSSNQPQHF
- | TRBJ2-1 | once | TRBV2 | TGTGCCAGCAGGGGGCGAGACAATGAGCAGTTCTTC | CASRGRDNEQFF
- | TRBJ2-7 | - | TRBV19 | TGTGCCAGTAGTCCCCGTACAGGGCCGCACTACGAGCAGTACTTC | CASSPRTGPHYEQYF